This TCR beta chain stems from a study of B cell selection in AIRE deficiency. General study results and limits: In TCRBV usage, CDR3 length and diversity, patient Tconv and Treg cells matched healthy donors. Of some 3,300 shared Treg TCRbeta sequences, over 30% were healthy-only, approximately 9.7% patient-only.

Original processing notes: Pooled Tregs gave 50,000 to 60,000 patient and around 96,000 donor TCRbeta sequences. TCRdb's copy holds only in-frame clones and misses some; the assay was immunoSEQ multiplex PCR. D and trimming were read from the DNA, whereas the V and J calls and clone size are those reported in that table. This sample carries 15,000 or so clones, about 92% of them seen once, and the ten largest clones take more than 1%. Concerning this clone: The antigen is unknown.

The regulatory T cell sort gate was CD4+CD25hiCD127low/negative. The length of the CDR3 is 15 residues. Germline V lookup: CDR1 SGDLS, CDR2 YYNGEE. V lost 0 bases to trimming and J lost 4 bases, with 12 bases between them. The V call is TRBV9, the J call TRBJ2-3; D ambiguous. The origin of this receptor is a human donor with AIRE deficiency. Input material: Tregs sorted from PBMCs. This chain's CDR3 is CASSVARGRADTQYF. CDR3 nucleotides: TGTGCCAGCAGCGTAGCTAGAGGAAGAGCAGATACGCAGTATTTT. The complete variable domain, with remaining parts taken from reference TRBV9 and TRBJ2-3, reads DSGVTQTPKHLITATGQRVTLRCSPRSGDLSVYWYQQSLDQGLQFLIQYYNGEERAKGNILERFSAQQFPDLHSELNLSSLELGDSALYFCASSVARGRADTQYFGPGTRLTVL.